A selection of T cell receptor beta chains follows, all from one sample in a study of T cell responses to AZD1222 COVID-19 vaccine. The protocol was immunoSEQ multiplex PCR, while the TCRdb copy is restricted to in-frame clones and leaves out a portion. The data hold about 98,000 clones, with around 90% observed a single time. The sequencing here drew on peripheral blood, taken on day 0 of AZD1222 vaccination. Receptor source: an adult in good health. The CDR3 runs from the conserved cysteine through the conserved F or W. A D gene is named only where the DNA matches it firmly. Where a row states a size, it is once, few, many or the class of an expanded clone; other rows omit it.

clone size	J gene	V gene	D gene	CDR3 protein	CDR3 DNA
-	TRBJ1-1	TRBV19	TRBD1	CASSRTGGLMNTEAFF	TGTGCCAGTAGTCGAACAGGGGGCCTGATGAACACTGAAGCTTTCTTT
-	TRBJ1-1	TRBV6-5	-	CASSSPGQGSVGAFF	TGTGCCAGCAGTTCGCCGGGACAAGGTTCGGTCGGGGCTTTCTTT
-	TRBJ1-2	TRBV5-6	-	CASSWPQGLATF	TGTGCCAGCAGCTGGCCGCAGGGCCTAGCCACCTTC
-	TRBJ2-7	TRBV28	TRBD1	CASSLPPWTGTYEQYF	TGTGCCAGCAGTTTACCTCCTTGGACAGGTACCTACGAGCAGTACTTC
-	TRBJ1-1	TRBV7-2	-	CASGVRVTEAFF	TGTGCCAGCGGCGTAAGGGTGACTGAAGCTTTCTTT
-	TRBJ2-7	TRBV7-9	TRBD2	CASSFGLAGMDEQYF	TGTGCCAGCAGCTTTGGCCTAGCGGGAATGGACGAGCAGTACTTC
-	TRBJ2-1	TRBV28	TRBD2	CASSLSRLADSANVYNEQFF	TGTGCCAGCAGTTTATCGCGACTAGCGGACTCTGCGAATGTTTACAATGAGCAGTTCTTC
-	TRBJ2-1	TRBV28	-	CASSLEGRYPFF	TGTGCCAGCAGTTTGGAGGGGCGGTATCCGTTCTTC
-	TRBJ2-5	TRBV5-4	-	CASSLGVRQETQYF	TGTGCCAGCAGCTTGGGAGTCAGACAAGAGACCCAGTACTTC
-	TRBJ2-1	TRBV30	-	CAWKDAGGHIHEQFF	TGTGCCTGGAAGGACGCCGGGGGACATATCCATGAGCAGTTCTTC
few	TRBJ1-6	TRBV7-8	-	CASSPYRVNYNSPLHF	TGTGCCAGCAGCCCCTACAGGGTGAACTATAATTCACCCCTCCACTTT
-	TRBJ2-5	TRBV20-1	-	CSALWETQYF	TGCAGTGCACTTTGGGAGACCCAGTACTTC
-	TRBJ1-2	TRBV5-4	TRBD1	CASSFTGGYGYTF	TGTGCCAGCAGCTTTACAGGGGGGTATGGCTACACCTTC
-	TRBJ2-5	TRBV29-1	-	CSVGVAGVQETQYF	TGCAGCGTTGGTGTGGCAGGGGTTCAAGAGACCCAGTACTTC
-	TRBJ2-1	TRBV12-3/TRBV12-4	-	CASSLGANPRQFF	TGTGCCAGCAGTTTGGGTGCTAACCCTCGGCAGTTCTTC
-	TRBJ2-7	TRBV5-1	-	CASSLDTNYEQYF	TGCGCCAGCAGCTTGGATACCAACTACGAGCAGTACTTC
-	TRBJ2-3	TRBV18	-	CASSLSLAADTQYF	TGTGCCAGCTCACTGAGTCTAGCCGCAGATACGCAGTATTTT
many	TRBJ2-2	TRBV4-2	-	CASSHVDPANTGELFF	TGTGCCAGCAGCCATGTTGATCCAGCGAACACCGGGGAGCTGTTTTTT
few	TRBJ1-6	TRBV5-1	-	CASSSSTLTPLHF	TGCGCCAGCAGCTCCTCGACCCTAACACCCCTCCACTTT
once	TRBJ2-4	TRBV10-3	TRBD1	CAISGGTGTKNIQYF	TGTGCCATCAGTGGGGGGACAGGGACCAAAAACATTCAGTACTTC
many	TRBJ2-2	TRBV2	-	CATARRETTGELFF	TGTGCCACTGCAAGGCGGGAAACCACCGGGGAGCTGTTTTTT
-	TRBJ1-1	TRBV28	-	CASRTSRGTEAFF	TGTGCCAGCAGGACGTCGAGAGGGACTGAAGCTTTCTTT
-	TRBJ2-3	TRBV28	TRBD2	CASSENAGFLAGASDTQYF	TGTGCCAGCAGTGAGAACGCCGGGTTCCTAGCGGGAGCCTCAGATACGCAGTATTTT
-	TRBJ2-5	TRBV5-4	TRBD1	CASSLDRGREETQYF	TGTGCCAGCAGCTTAGACAGGGGGCGGGAAGAGACCCAGTACTTC
-	TRBJ2-7	TRBV7-9	-	CASSSGAGVQYF	TGTGCCAGCAGCTCGGGAGCTGGAGTGCAGTACTTC
once	TRBJ1-2	TRBV10-3	-	CAISEPQVSYRVGYTF	TGTGCCATCAGTGAGCCTCAGGTCAGTTACCGCGTTGGCTACACCTTC
-	TRBJ2-1	TRBV10-3	TRBD2	CAISEGLADNEQFF	TGTGCCATCAGTGAGGGACTAGCGGACAATGAGCAGTTCTTC
-	TRBJ2-1	TRBV18	-	CASSPREGNEQFF	TGTGCCAGCTCACCAAGGGAAGGGAATGAGCAGTTCTTC
once	TRBJ2-1	TRBV6-5	TRBD2	CASDREGNEQFF	TGTGCCAGCGACCGGGAGGGCAATGAGCAGTTCTTC